The sequence of this TCR beta chain was determined in a study of PD-1 blockade in classical Hodgkin lymphoma. Libraries were prepared by immunoSEQ multiplex PCR; TCRdb keeps only in-frame clonotypes and omits some of them. Altogether tens of thousands of clones are present, around 81% being singletons, with the ten largest covering about a sixth. The time point here: cycle 4 day 1 (C4D1), after around six weeks of nivolumab. Autologous stem cell transplantation was followed by relapse in every patient, and brentuximab vedotin exposure varied. Patients had relapsed/refractory classical Hodgkin lymphoma with complete response, partial response or progressive disease as best response. About this clone: Its target is not known.

Trimming took 4 bases from V and 2 from J; bases not matched to a gene: 3. Looked up from germline, CDR1 is SGDLS and CDR2 is YYNGEE. The CDR3 is 14 amino acids. Study-wide results and caveats: By C4D1, CD4+ diversity increased significantly, especially in complete responders. Complete responders possessed baseline diversity comparable to newly diagnosed patients. Exclusion was applied to patients who started nivolumab under 1 year after ASCT.

This chain uses TRBV9 with TRBJ2-3; 8 nucleotides line up with TRBD1. Sequenced material: peripheral blood mononuclear cells (PBMCs), taken before the fourth cycle of nivolumab. The TCR originated in a human donor with classical Hodgkin lymphoma. CDR3 amino acids: CASSPTGVTDTQYF. DNA of the CDR3: TGTGCCAGCAGCCCGACAGGGGTCACAGATACGCAGTATTTT.